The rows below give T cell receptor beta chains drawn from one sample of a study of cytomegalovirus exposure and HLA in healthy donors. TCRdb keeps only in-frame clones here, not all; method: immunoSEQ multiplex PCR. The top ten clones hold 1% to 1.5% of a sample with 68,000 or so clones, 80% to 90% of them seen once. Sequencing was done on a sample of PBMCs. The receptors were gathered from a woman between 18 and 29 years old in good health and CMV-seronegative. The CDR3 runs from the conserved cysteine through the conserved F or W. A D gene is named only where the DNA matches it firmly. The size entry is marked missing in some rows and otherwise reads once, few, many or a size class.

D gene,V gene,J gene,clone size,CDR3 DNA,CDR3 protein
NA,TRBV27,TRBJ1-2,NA,TGTGCCAGCAGTCCCCTCCAAGCGGGCAACTATGGCTACACCTTC,CASSPLQAGNYGYTF
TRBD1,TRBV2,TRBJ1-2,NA,TGTGCCAGCAGTGATGGAGGACAGGGGGTAATCTATGGCTACACCTTC,CASSDGGQGVIYGYTF
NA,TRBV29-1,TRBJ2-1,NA,TGCAGCGTCGAACGGGGGTCGGGGAATGAGCAGTTCTTC,CSVERGSGNEQFF
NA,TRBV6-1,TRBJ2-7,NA,TGTGCCAGCAAGTTTTCCGGAGGTGAGGAGCAGTACTTC,CASKFSGGEEQYF
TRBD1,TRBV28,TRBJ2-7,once,TGTGCCAGCATGAGGGGACAGTACTTACCCTACGAGCAGTACTTC,CASMRGQYLPYEQYF
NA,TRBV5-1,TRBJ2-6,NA,TGCGCCAGCAGCTTGGTTCGGGACTCTGGGGCCAACGTCCTGACTTTC,CASSLVRDSGANVLTF
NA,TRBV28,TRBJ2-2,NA,TGTGCCAGCACCTCGGAGGGCACCTACCTTACCGGGGAGCTGTTTTTT,CASTSEGTYLTGELFF
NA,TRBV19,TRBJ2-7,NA,TGTGCCAGTAGTATGCAGGGCACGAGCTACGAGCAGTACTTC,CASSMQGTSYEQYF
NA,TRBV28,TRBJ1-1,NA,TGTGCCAGCAGTTTGATGAGGCTGTCTTCGGACACTGAAGCTTTCTTT,CASSLMRLSSDTEAFF
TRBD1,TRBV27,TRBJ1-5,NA,TGTGCCAGCAGCAGGACAGGGCAGGGCCCCAATCAGCCCCAGCATTTT,CASSRTGQGPNQPQHF
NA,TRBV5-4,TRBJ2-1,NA,TGTGCCAGCAGCTTGGCCTTGACCGGCGGGAATGAGCAGTTCTTC,CASSLALTGGNEQFF
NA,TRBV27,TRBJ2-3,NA,TGTGCCAGCGCCTTAGGAGCCGGCACAGATACGCAGTATTTT,CASALGAGTDTQYF
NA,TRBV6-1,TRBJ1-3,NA,TGTGCCAGCAGTGAAAGATTGGGCCGGTTGGGGCAGGGTCTTAGCTCTGGAAACACCATATATTTT,CASSERLGRLGQGLSSGNTIYF
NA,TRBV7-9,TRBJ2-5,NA,TGTGCCAGCAGCTTACGTCGAGGAGGGGAGACCCAGTACTTC,CASSLRRGGETQYF
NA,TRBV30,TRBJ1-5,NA,TGTGCCTGGAGTGGAACTAGGGCTTTCGGGGGGTATAGCAATCAGCCCCAGCATTTT,CAWSGTRAFGGYSNQPQHF
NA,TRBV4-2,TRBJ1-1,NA,TGTGCCAGCAGCCAAGGTGGGAGGGTGAACACTGAAGCTTTCTTT,CASSQGGRVNTEAFF
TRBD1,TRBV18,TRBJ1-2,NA,TGTGCCAGCTCACCGGACAGGGACTATGGCTACACCTTC,CASSPDRDYGYTF
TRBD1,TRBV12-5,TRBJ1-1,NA,TGTGCTAGTGGTTTGGTCCTAGGACAGGGGGGCACTGAAGCTTTCTTT,CASGLVLGQGGTEAFF
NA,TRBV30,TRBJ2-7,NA,TGTGCCTGGGCTAGGCGAAGCCAGGGCGAGCAGTACTTC,CAWARRSQGEQYF
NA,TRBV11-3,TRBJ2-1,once,TGTGCCAGCAGCTTGGGGGGGCCCTACAATGAGCAGTTCTTC,CASSLGGPYNEQFF
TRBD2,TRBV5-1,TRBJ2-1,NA,TGCGCCAGCAGCCCTGGGTGGGCCACTAGCGGGGGATACAATGAGCAGTTCTTC,CASSPGWATSGGYNEQFF
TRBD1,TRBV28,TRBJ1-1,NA,TGTGCCAGCAGCGTGACAGGGGGCTACACTGAAGCTTTCTTT,CASSVTGGYTEAFF
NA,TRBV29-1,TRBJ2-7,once,TGCAGCGTTGAAGTAGCGGCCAGCGGAGAGCAGTACTTC,CSVEVAASGEQYF
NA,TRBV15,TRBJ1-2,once,TGTGCCACCAGCCCCAGGGCTGCTTATGGCTACACCTTC,CATSPRAAYGYTF
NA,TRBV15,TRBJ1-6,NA,TGTGCCACCAGCAGAGATCCAGGGGTGGAGAATTCACCCCTCCACTTT,CATSRDPGVENSPLHF
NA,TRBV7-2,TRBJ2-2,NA,TGTGCCAGCAGCCGAGGTACGGGGGAGCTGTTTTTT,CASSRGTGELFF
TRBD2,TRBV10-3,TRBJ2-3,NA,TGTGCCATCAGGCCTAGCGGGAGCCTAGATACGCAGTATTTT,CAIRPSGSLDTQYF
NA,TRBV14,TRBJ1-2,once,TGTGCCAGCAGCCAAGAAGTCCCCTCTGCGGACTATGGCTACACCTTC,CASSQEVPSADYGYTF
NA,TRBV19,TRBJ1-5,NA,TGTGCCAGTAGTATACGATGGGGAGGCAATCAGCCCCAGCATTTT,CASSIRWGGNQPQHF
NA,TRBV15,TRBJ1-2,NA,TGTGCCACCAGCAGAGATGTAAATCCAGCTAACTATGGCTACACCTTC,CATSRDVNPANYGYTF
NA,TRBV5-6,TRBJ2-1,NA,TGTGCCAGCAGCTACCCCCAGGCTGAGCAGTTCTTC,CASSYPQAEQFF
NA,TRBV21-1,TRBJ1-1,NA,TGTGCCAGCAGCATTCTGCAACGGGGACAGATGAACACTGAAGCTTTCTTT,CASSILQRGQMNTEAFF
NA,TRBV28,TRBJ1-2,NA,TGTGCCAGCAGTTTAGAGGTTGGGGGGAGGTATGGCTACACCTTC,CASSLEVGGRYGYTF
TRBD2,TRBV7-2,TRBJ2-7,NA,TGTGCCAGCAGCTTGGGGCGGCAGCGGGGGTCCTACGAGCAGTACTTC,CASSLGRQRGSYEQYF
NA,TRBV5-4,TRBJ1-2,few,TGTGCCAGCAGCTTGGAGTCGGGGATAGGGGGCTACACCTTC,CASSLESGIGGYTF
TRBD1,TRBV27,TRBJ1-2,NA,TGTGCCAGCAGGGGGGCAGGGGGTGGTGGATACTATGGCTACACCTTC,CASRGAGGGGYYGYTF
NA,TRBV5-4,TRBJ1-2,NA,TGTGCCAGCAGCTTGGGGACGGAGGGTGGCTACACCTTC,CASSLGTEGGYTF
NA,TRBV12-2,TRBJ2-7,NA,TGTGCAAGTCGCTTAGTAGGGGGCGGCTACGAGCAGTACTTC,CASRLVGGGYEQYF
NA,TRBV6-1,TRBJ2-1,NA,TGTGCCAGCAGTGACCCCTCAAGGGCGGGGCCGTTCGGTGAGCAGTTCTTC,CASSDPSRAGPFGEQFF
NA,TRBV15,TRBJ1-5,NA,TGTGCCACCAGCAGAGATCTGGTCAGGGGTAATCAGCCCCAGCATTTT,CATSRDLVRGNQPQHF
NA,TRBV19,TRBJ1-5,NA,TGTGCCAGTAGTCGGGGGTTCGACAATCAGCCCCAGCATTTT,CASSRGFDNQPQHF
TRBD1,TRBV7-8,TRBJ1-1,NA,TGTGCCAGCAGCCCAGGACAGGGAAGAGAAGCTTTCTTT,CASSPGQGREAFF
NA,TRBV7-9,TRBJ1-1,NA,TGTGCCAGCAGCTTAAACGGGGAAACTGAAGCTTTCTTT,CASSLNGETEAFF
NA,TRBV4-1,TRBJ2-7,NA,TGCGCCAGCAGCCAAGATGGCAGGGGAAACGAGCAGTACTTC,CASSQDGRGNEQYF
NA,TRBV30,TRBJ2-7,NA,TGTGCCACGTCAGGGGGGTCCTACGAGCAGTACTTC,CATSGGSYEQYF
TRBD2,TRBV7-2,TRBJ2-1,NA,TGTGCCAGCAGCTTAGTTAGCGGGAGGTATAATGAGCAGTTCTTC,CASSLVSGRYNEQFF
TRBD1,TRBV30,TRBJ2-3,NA,TGTGCCTGGAGTCCGGACAGGGGGACAGATACGCAGTATTTT,CAWSPDRGTDTQYF
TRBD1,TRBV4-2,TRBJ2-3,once,TGTGCCAGCAGCTCCCTGGGACAGGCGAGCACAGATACGCAGTATTTT,CASSSLGQASTDTQYF
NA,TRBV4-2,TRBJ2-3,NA,TGTGCCAGCAGCCAAGATTTAAGCTTCCGCACAGATACGCAGTATTTT,CASSQDLSFRTDTQYF
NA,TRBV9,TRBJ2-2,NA,TGTGCCAGCAGCACCCAGGACACCAACACCGGGGAGCTGTTTTTT,CASSTQDTNTGELFF
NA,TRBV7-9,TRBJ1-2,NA,TGTGCCAGCACTTTAGACAGCTATGGCTACACCTTC,CASTLDSYGYTF
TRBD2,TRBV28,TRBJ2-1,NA,TGTGCCAGCAGTTTAGTAGGGAGGGGAGGTACTACAAATGAGCAGTTCTTC,CASSLVGRGGTTNEQFF